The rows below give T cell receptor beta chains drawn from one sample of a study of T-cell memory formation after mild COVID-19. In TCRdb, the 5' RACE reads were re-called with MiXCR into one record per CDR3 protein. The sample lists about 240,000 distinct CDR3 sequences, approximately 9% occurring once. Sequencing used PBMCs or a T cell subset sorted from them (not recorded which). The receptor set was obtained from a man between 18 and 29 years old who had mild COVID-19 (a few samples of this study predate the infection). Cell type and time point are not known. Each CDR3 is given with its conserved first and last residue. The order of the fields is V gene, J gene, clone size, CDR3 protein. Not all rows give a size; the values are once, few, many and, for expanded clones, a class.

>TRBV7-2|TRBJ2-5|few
CASSLDPGTETQYF
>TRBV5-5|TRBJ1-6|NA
CASSLYTSPLHF
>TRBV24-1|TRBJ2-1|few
CATSDRWTGNNEQFF
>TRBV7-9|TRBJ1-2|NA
CASGRSQNYGYTF
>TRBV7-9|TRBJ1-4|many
CASSLAHPFATNEKLFF
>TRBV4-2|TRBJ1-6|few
CASSQDFLPGRGRSYNSPLHF
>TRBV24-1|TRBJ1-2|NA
CATSDPRTYGYTF
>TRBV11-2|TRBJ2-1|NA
CASRPTSGRWDEQFF
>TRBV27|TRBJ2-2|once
CASSFPAGELFF
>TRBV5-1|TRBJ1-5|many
CASSRTGDQPQHF
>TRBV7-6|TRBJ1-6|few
CASSLEGGRRDYSPLHF
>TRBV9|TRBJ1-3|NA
CASSVADPRQAGNTIYF
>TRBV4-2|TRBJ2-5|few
CASSQYGTVEETQYF
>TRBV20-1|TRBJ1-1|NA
CSARPAYRMAFF
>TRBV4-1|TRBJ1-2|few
CASSQTGVAGYTF
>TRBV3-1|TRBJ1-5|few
CASSQEGEQPQHF
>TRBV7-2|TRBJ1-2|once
CASIVGGGYGYTF
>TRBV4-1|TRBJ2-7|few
CASSQVGAYEQYF
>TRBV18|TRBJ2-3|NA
CASSPVRGGATDTQYF
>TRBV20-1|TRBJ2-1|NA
CSAQFAGEPSGGSYNEQFF
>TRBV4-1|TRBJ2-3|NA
CASSQPARPRDTQYF
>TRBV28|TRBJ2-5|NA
CASRYGGAGGVETQYF
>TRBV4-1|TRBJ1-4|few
CASSQGTGEEKLFF
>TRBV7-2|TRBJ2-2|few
CASSSGGSTGELFF
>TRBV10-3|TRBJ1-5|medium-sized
CAISDFDRVGQPQHF
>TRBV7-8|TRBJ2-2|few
CASSYRGGLNTGELFF
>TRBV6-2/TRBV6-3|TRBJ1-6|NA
CASSELAGSPLHF
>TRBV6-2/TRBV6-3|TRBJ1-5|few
CASSYSREWQPQHF
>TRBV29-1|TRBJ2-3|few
CSGGRGLFTDTQYF
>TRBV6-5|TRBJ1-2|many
CASSSTGRYGYTF
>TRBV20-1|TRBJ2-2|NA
CSATETYWGGELFF
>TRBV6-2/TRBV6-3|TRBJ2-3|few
CASSHLAGVTDTQYF
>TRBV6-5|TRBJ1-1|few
CASSWGGGMGTEAFF
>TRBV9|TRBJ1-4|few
CASSDRATNEKLFF
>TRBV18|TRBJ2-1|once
CASSPETSPNPNEQFF
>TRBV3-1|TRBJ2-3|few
CASSLSGTGRTDTQYF
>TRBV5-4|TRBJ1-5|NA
CASSRGGGENQPQHF
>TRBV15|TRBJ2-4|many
CATSTRALTGKSIQYF
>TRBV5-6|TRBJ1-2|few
CASSLGTGANYGYTF
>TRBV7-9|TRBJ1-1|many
CASSPAARGDTTEAFF
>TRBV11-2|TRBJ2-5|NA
CASSSKTPGGLKETQYF
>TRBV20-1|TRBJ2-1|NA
CSARTEGGEQFF
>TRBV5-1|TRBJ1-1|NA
CASSLVVGNTEAFF
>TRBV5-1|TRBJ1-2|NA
CASSLAPQQAFYGYTF
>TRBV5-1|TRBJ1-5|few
CASSARQGERNQPQHF
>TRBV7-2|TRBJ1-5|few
CASSPQGLQPQHF
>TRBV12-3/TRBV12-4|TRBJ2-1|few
CASIKRGAGNEQFF
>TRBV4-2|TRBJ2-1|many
CASSPRGDEQFF
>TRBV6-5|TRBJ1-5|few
CASSSGLYQPQHF
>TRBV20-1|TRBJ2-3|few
CSAGQGATDTQYF
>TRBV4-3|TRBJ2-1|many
CASSQDSGTEVGQFF
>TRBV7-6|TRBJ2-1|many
CASSLASSSYNEQFF
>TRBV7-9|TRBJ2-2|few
CASSLNSGNTGELFF
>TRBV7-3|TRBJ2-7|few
CASSRLAGTFYEQYF
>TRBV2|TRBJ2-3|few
CASKGVRFTDTQYF
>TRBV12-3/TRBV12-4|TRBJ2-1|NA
CASSTSVNEQFF